The clone carrying this T cell receptor (beta chain) was found a few times. Antigen specificity is unknown. CDR1 and CDR2 (germline): SGHVS, FQNEAQ. With 0 bases removed from V and 9 bases from J, the gap between germline ends came to 14 bases. The CDR3 contains 15 residues. This sample stems from a study of response to subunit inactivated influenza vaccine. TCRdb re-called the RT-PCR reads through MiXCR, storing one row per CDR3 protein. The sample holds 600,000 to 850,000 distinct CDR3 sequences, 14% seen once. Study observations and caveats: Few new T cells, the authors suggested, are recruited by each seasonal influenza vaccination.

This rearrangement joins TRBV7-8 to TRBJ2-2; D unclear. The receptor's source is a man aged 50 to 59 who received an inactivated influenza vaccine. This material consisted of PBMCs from blood, taken around two weeks before vaccination. The CDR3 reads CASSLAVERVWELFF. For the CDR3, the DNA is TGTGCCAGCAGCTTAGCCGTAGAAAGAGTTTGGGAGCTGTTTTTT.